This TCR beta chain was sequenced during a study of shared clonotypes between healthy human individuals. Overall study findings and caveats: At large depth, rarefaction still showed sorted-subset sequencing to be incomplete.

About this clone: Its matching antigen is unknown. In the same sample, other DNA sequences code for this CDR3.

There were only Caucasian adults among the donors, and all lived in Nashville, Tennessee. The split of CD4+ cells yielded CD45RA+ naive and CD45RA-negative memory subsets. This table comes from immunoSEQ multiplex PCR, and its TCRdb copy is limited to in-frame clones, with some not included. Of 2 million to 2.5 million clones in the sample, about 95% are singletons; the top ten hold under 0.15%. The sequenced sample consisted of naive CD4+ T cells sorted from blood. The sample's subset: CD45RA+ positively selected. The clonotype comes from a man younger than 35 in good health.

CDR3 region: CASSQGQGAYEQYF. The CDR3 DNA reads TGCGCCAGCAGCCAAGGACAGGGTGCTTACGAGCAGTACTTC. V and J are TRBV4-1 and TRBJ2-7; 7 positions match TRBD1. Germline trimming cut 1 base from V and 4 bases from J; bases unmatched to any gene: 4. Germline V gene data show CDR1 as MGHRA and CDR2 as YSYEKL. This CDR3 region has 14 residues.